This TCR beta chain was sequenced for a study of blood T cells in healthy people across ages. The germline gives CDR1 MGHRA, CDR2 YSYEKL. CDR3 length equals 17 residues. The V segment lost 1 base and the J segment 6 bases; nucleotides outside the gene matches: 10. Together with a sample-barcoded 5' primer, a J-beta primer mix was included in a second PCR lasting about 6 to 12 cycles. TCRdb re-called the 5' RACE reads through MiXCR, storing one row per CDR3 protein. Of 730,000 or so distinct CDR3 sequences in the sample, approximately 40% were seen once. The sequenced sample consisted of blood. This chain uses TRBV4-1 with TRBJ1-2; 11 nucleotides match TRBD1. The TCR comes from a man aged 80 or over in good health. CDR3 coding DNA: TGCGCCAGCAGCCAAGTCATGGGACAGGGGGTGGAGGATGGCTACACCTTC. Protein sequence: CASSQVMGQGVEDGYTF.